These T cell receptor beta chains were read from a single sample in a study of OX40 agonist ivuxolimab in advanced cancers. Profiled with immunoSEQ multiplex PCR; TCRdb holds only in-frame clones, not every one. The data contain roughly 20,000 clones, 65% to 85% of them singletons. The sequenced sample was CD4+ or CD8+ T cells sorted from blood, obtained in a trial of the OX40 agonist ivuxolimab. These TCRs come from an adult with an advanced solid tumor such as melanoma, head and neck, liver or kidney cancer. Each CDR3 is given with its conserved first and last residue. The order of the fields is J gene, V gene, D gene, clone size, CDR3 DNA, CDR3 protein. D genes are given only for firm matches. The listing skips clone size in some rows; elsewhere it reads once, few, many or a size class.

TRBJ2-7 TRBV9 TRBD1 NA TGTGCCAGCAGCGTAGAGACAGGGGGCTCGTACGAGCAGTACTTC CASSVETGGSYEQYF
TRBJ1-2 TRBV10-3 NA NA TGTGCCATCAGTGAGCAGGAGGCAGTATATGGCTACACCTTC CAISEQEAVYGYTF
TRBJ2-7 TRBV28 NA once TGTGCCAGCAGCCCCGCAGTACCCTACGAGCAGTACTTC CASSPAVPYEQYF
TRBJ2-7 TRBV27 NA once TGTGCCAGCAGTTTATCCGCAGTGGGGGGAATGAACTACGAGCAGTACTTC CASSLSAVGGMNYEQYF
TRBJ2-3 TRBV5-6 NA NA TGTGCCAGCAGCTTGGACGGATACACAGATACGCAGTATTTT CASSLDGYTDTQYF
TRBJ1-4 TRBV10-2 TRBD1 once TGCGCCAGCAGCTCGGACAGGCCCGGGTCAAGGGAAAAACTGTTTTTT CASSSDRPGSREKLFF
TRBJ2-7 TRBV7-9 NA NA TGTGCCAGCAGGGCTGCGCCTGGAGGCAACGAGCAGTACTTC CASRAAPGGNEQYF
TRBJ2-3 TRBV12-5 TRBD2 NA TGTGCTAGTGGTCCCAGAGCTCTAGCGGGAGCAGATACGCAGTATTTT CASGPRALAGADTQYF
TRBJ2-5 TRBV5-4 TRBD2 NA TGTGCCAGCAGCTTGTTTCCCCGGACTAGCGACCAAGAGACCCAGTACTTC CASSLFPRTSDQETQYF
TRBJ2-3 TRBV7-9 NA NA TGTGCCAGCAGCTTAACGGGAGTGACAGATACGCAGTATTTT CASSLTGVTDTQYF
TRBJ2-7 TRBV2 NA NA TGTGCCAGCAGTTTCAGAGACACAGCGGGCTACGAGCAGTACTTC CASSFRDTAGYEQYF
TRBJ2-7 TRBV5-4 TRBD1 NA TGTGCCAGCAAGTTCGACAGGGACGACTACGAGCAGTACTTC CASKFDRDDYEQYF
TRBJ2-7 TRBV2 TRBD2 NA TGTGCCAGCAAGGGAGGGGAAAGCTACGAGCAGTACTTC CASKGGESYEQYF
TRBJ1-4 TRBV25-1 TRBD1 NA TGTGCCAGCAGAGGGACAGGGATTAATGAAAAACTGTTTTTT CASRGTGINEKLFF
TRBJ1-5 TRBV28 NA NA TGTGCCAGCAGCTACCTAGCAGTCTCGGGCAATCAGCCCCAGCATTTT CASSYLAVSGNQPQHF